This T cell receptor (beta chain) was found in a study of blood T cell repertoires in COVID-19. Turning to the study itself: Donors in the United States, Italy and Spain gave samples during acute or convalescent COVID-19. PBMCs, B-cell-depleted T cells, or T cells provided the cDNA or gDNA that made up the material.

Sequencing used immunoSEQ multiplex PCR; TCRdb keeps in-frame clones, though not all of them. This sample has around 220,000 clones, with approximately 86% found just once. Looked up from germline, CDR1 is ENHRY and CDR2 is SYGVKD. V lost 7 bases and J 8 bases, leaving 18 bases between the germline ends. The CDR3 covers 14 residues. The sequence was obtained from a woman aged 80 or over with active or convalescent COVID-19. The chain has TRBV10-3 and TRBJ2-1; tentative D call: TRBD2 (7 bases). Material for sequencing was peripheral blood. The CDR3 region has the DNA TGTGCCATCAATCGACTAGGGAGGGGGGATGAGCAGTTCTTC. Its translation is CAINRLGRGDEQFF.